This entry features one T cell receptor beta chain sequence. Its target is unknown. This record comes from a study of T cells in Graves' hyperthyroidism and ophthalmopathy. Germline V gene data show CDR1 as SGHVS and CDR2 as FQNEAQ. This CDR3 contains 15 residues. Trimming removed 3 bases from V and 6 bases from J, with 15 bases in between. Regarding the study as a whole: The model anticipated ophthalmopathy a median about six months pre-onset.

Researchers took RNA transcripts and amplified the TCR beta CDR3 regions from them. First-round RT-PCR targeting the TCR CDR3 was performed with the HTBI primer set. TCRdb re-analysed the multiplex PCR reads in MiXCR, keeping a single row per CDR3 protein. This sample has under 750,000 distinct CDR3 sequences, with roughly a sixth found just once. The clonotype was recovered from a woman between 45 and 65 years old with Graves' hyperthyroidism that later progressed to Graves' ophthalmopathy. The sample taken for sequencing was blood. The gene calls are TRBV7-8 and TRBJ2-1; D not certain. CDR3 in amino acids: CASSFFSRLGNEQFF. The CDR3 bases are TGTGCCAGCAGCTTTTTTTCGAGGCTGGGCAATGAGCAGTTCTTC.